These 32 T cell receptor beta chains share one sample of origin, sequenced in a study of shared clonotypes between healthy human individuals. Using immunoSEQ multiplex PCR, the repertoire was profiled, and TCRdb retains in-frame clones only, with some absent. There are a few million clones in the sample; more than 90% occur only once, and roughly 0.15% lies in the top ten. The sample comprised naive CD4+ T cells sorted from blood. Sample subset: CD45RA+ positively selected. These receptor sequences come from a man aged 18 to 29 in good health.

The CDR3 nucleotides read TGTGCCAGCAGCTCTGGGACAGGGCCTTCAGTTGGGGCCAACGTCCTGACTTTC. This sequence encodes CASSSGTGPSVGANVLTF. The V and J genes are TRBV5-4 and TRBJ2-6; 9 nucleotides match TRBD1. Germline CDR1 SGHNT, CDR2 YYREEE (reference sequence). This CDR3 spans 18 amino acids. The J segment lost 3 bases and the V segment lost 3 bases, leaving 10 bases of the junction unmatched.

The table lists this clone with a count of one. The chain links TRBV30 to TRBJ1-5, with a weak D call TRBD1 (6 bases). CDR1 GTSNPN and CDR2 SVGIG come from the germline V gene (reference sequence). CDR3 length: 16 residues. Trimming cost V 3 bases and J 8 bases, with 23 bases left between them. The CDR3 loop reads CAWSQGGPLDPEPQHF. In DNA, the CDR3 is TGTGCCTGGAGCCAAGGGGGTCCTCTAGACCCGGAGCCCCAGCATTTT.

The chain recombines TRBV7-2 with TRBJ1-1, with D hard to call. The CDR3 spans 16 residues. The germline V and J ends were trimmed by 6 bases and 1 base, with 18 bases remaining between them. From germline, CDR1 is SGHTA and CDR2 FQGNSA. The CDR3 bases are TGTGCCAGCAGTAGAGACCATAAAACAAGGAACACTGAAGCTTTCTTT. Encoded protein: CASSRDHKTRNTEAFF.

V gene TRBV4-1 combines with J gene TRBJ1-1; D might be TRBD1 (5 bases). The V gene's germline CDR1 is MGHRA and CDR2 YSYEKL. The CDR3 extends over 17 amino acids. The V end lost 0 bases, the J end lost 2 bases, and 16 bases lay between the germline ends. This CDR3 is CASSQDNEAGLNTEAFF. CDR3 bases: TGCGCCAGCAGCCAAGATAATGAGGCAGGGCTTAACACTGAAGCTTTCTTT.

Details on this clone: Other DNA sequences in the sample encode the same CDR3. The rearrangement joins TRBV9 to TRBJ1-3; a weak D match, TRBD1 (5 bases). Germline V gene data show CDR1 as SGDLS and CDR2 as YYNGEE. The germline V and J ends were trimmed by 0 bases and 4 bases, with 14 bases remaining between them. The CDR3 is 16 residues long. The CDR3 protein is CASSVATGGSGNTIYF. Here the CDR3 DNA reads TGTGCCAGCAGCGTAGCTACGGGGGGTAGCGGAAACACCATATATTTT.

This chain uses TRBV11-2 with TRBJ2-5, with a possible D match to TRBD2 (6 bases). The CDR3 has 16 amino acids. Germline V lookup: CDR1 SGHAT, CDR2 FQNNGV. V lost 3 bases to trimming and J lost 5 bases, with 19 bases between them. The CDR3 DNA follows: TGTGCCAGCAGCTTCACCTCGAGCGGGTACGAGGAGACCCAGTACTTC. The encoded protein is CASSFTSSGYEETQYF.

The chain links TRBV12-5 to TRBJ2-5; D call uncertain. Trimming cost V 1 base and J 0 bases, with 9 bases left between them. Germline CDR1 LGHNT, CDR2 FRNRAP. The CDR3 sequence is 15 residues long. The CDR3 sequence is CASGLGSKYQETQYF. Here the CDR3 DNA reads TGTGCTAGTGGTTTGGGGTCAAAGTACCAAGAGACCCAGTACTTC.

The rearrangement links TRBV18 to TRBJ2-1, with D tentatively TRBD1 (5 bases). CDR1 and CDR2 from the germline V gene are KGHSH and LQKENI. The CDR3 sequence is 16 residues long. The V and J ends lost 0 bases and 7 bases respectively, with 16 bases between them. CDR3 nucleotide sequence: TGTGCCAGCTCACCACCGGCAGGGTTAGGATCAAATGAGCAGTTCTTC. As protein: CASSPPAGLGSNEQFF.

This clone was observed a handful of times. This chain joins TRBV9 and TRBJ2-3; unclear D gene. Trimming shortened V by 0 bases and J by 2 bases, and 7 bases separated the two germline ends. This CDR3 is 14 amino acids long. Germline V gene data show CDR1 as SGDLS and CDR2 as YYNGEE. For the CDR3, the DNA is TGTGCCAGCAGCGTAGGGGTAGCCACAGATACGCAGTATTTT. Protein product: CASSVGVATDTQYF.

Only one count was recorded for this clone. J is TRBJ1-2 and V is TRBV2, with TRBD1 matching 7 bases. Germline V lookup: CDR1 SNHLY, CDR2 FYNNEI. The CDR3 loop spans 15 amino acids. Trimming at V came to 2 bases and at J to 0 bases, leaving 3 bases not matched to a gene. CDR3 nucleotides: TGTGCCAGCAGTGAACAGGGGACAGCTAACTATGGCTACACCTTC. The encoded protein is CASSEQGTANYGYTF. Complete variable domain (other parts from reference TRBV2 and TRBJ1-2): EPEVTQTPSHQVTQMGQEVILRCVPISNHLYFYWYRQILGQKVEFLVSFYNNEISEKSEIFDDQFSVERPDGSNFTLKIRSTKLEDSAMYFCASSEQGTANYGYTFGSGTRLTVV.

This clone was seen only once. CDR3 sequence (DNA): TGTGCCAGCAGTTTAGCCCGGGACACCCTAGAAGCTTTCTTT. Protein sequence: CASSLARDTLEAFF. The V call is TRBV27, the J call TRBJ1-1; D is possibly TRBD1 (6 bases). Germline CDR1 and CDR2: MNHEY and SMNVEV (reference sequence). The CDR3 covers 14 residues. The ends were cut back, 2 bases at V and 8 bases at J, with 15 bases in the middle.

The chain couples TRBV5-1 to TRBJ2-1; TRBD2 aligns across 14 bases. This CDR3 is built from 16 residues. V dropped 3 bases and J dropped 10; count of bases not matched to a gene: 9. Per germline, CDR1 SGHRS and CDR2 YFSETQ. The chain's CDR3 is CASSSPGLAGAGEQFF. The CDR3 DNA reads TGCGCCAGCAGCTCCCCGGGACTAGCGGGGGCGGGGGAGCAGTTCTTC. Variable domain in full (rest from reference TRBV5-1 and TRBJ2-1): KAGVTQTPRYLIKTRGQQVTLSCSPISGHRSVSWYQQTPGQGLQFLFEYFSETQRNKGNFPGRFSGRQFSNSRSEMNVSTLELGDSALYLCASSSPGLAGAGEQFFGPGTRLTVL.

The J gene is TRBJ2-7, the V gene TRBV5-1; TRBD2 is a possible D gene (7 bases). In germline, CDR1 is SGHRS, CDR2 YFSETQ. The CDR3 runs to 15 residues. V was pared by 4 bases and J by 0 bases, with 14 bases between. DNA for the CDR3: TGCGCCAGCAGCCCGTCTGCGGGGGCCTCCTACGAGCAGTACTTC. Translated: CASSPSAGASYEQYF.

This rearrangement joins TRBV12-5 to TRBJ2-3; TRBD2 matches at 8 bases. Trimming removed 0 bases from V and 3 bases from J; junction bases left unmatched: 5. CDR3 length: 16 residues. Germline V gene data show CDR1 as LGHNT and CDR2 as FRNRAP. The CDR3, as DNA: TGTGCTAGTGGTTTGGTACTTAGCGGGGCTACAGATACGCAGTATTTT. It yields the protein CASGLVLSGATDTQYF.

The chain links TRBV10-2 to TRBJ2-3, with 10 bases matching TRBD2. V lost 3 bases and J lost 0; bases outside the gene matches: 3. Germline V CDR1 and CDR2: WSHSY, SAAADI. The CDR3 totals 16 residues. Here the CDR3 reads CASSDPLAGSTDTQYF. For the CDR3, the DNA is TGCGCCAGCAGTGATCCACTAGCGGGGAGCACAGATACGCAGTATTTT.

This chain uses TRBV14 with TRBJ2-5; D is uncertain. Trimming pared 4 bases from V and 5 bases from J, leaving 8 bases between. Germline loops: CDR1 SGHDN, CDR2 FVKESK. This CDR3 has 12 residues. The CDR3 DNA follows: TGTGCCAGCAGCCGAGACGGGGAGACCCAGTACTTC. This translates into CASSRDGETQYF.

This sequence joins TRBV29-1 and TRBJ2-1, with a tentative D call TRBD2 (6 bases). Germline lookup yields CDR1 SQVTM and CDR2 ANQGSEA. CDR3 size: 15 residues. Trimming shortened V by 4 bases and J by 1 base, and 14 bases separated the two germline ends. The CDR3 DNA is TGCAGCGTTGGTGGTAGCGGCAAATCCTACAATGAGCAGTTCTTC. This encodes CSVGGSGKSYNEQFF.

Details on this clone: This CDR3 is also generated by other DNA sequences in the sample. The rearrangement uses TRBV2 and TRBJ2-1; 8 bases line up with TRBD2. This CDR3 comprises 15 residues. V was clipped by 3 bases and J by 1 base; unmatched bases: 2. Germline loops: CDR1 SNHLY, CDR2 FYNNEI. The CDR3 protein is CASSESGSSYNEQFF. The DNA of the CDR3 is TGTGCCAGCAGTGAGAGCGGGAGTTCCTACAATGAGCAGTTCTTC.

This sequence joins TRBV6-5 and TRBJ2-7; either TRBD1 or TRBD2 may supply D (5 bases each). The germline CDR1 and CDR2 sequences are MNHEY and SVGAGI. This CDR3 has 16 amino acids. V gave up 3 bases and J gave up 2 bases, with 17 bases separating them. The CDR3 sequence: CASSYALFGAAYEQYF. The CDR3, as DNA: TGTGCCAGCAGTTATGCACTCTTCGGGGCCGCCTACGAGCAGTACTTC.

The gene calls are TRBV11-2 and TRBJ2-1; 7 bases match TRBD1. Germline CDR1 and CDR2: SGHAT and FQNNGV. The junction had 8 bases not matched to a gene; V was cut back by 7 bases and J by 5 bases. The CDR3 totals 14 residues. CDR3 sequence reads: CASTPGQSNNEQFF. The DNA of the CDR3 is TGTGCCAGCACCCCGGGACAGAGTAACAATGAGCAGTTCTTC.

The chain couples TRBV10-3 to TRBJ2-7; D call uncertain. Germline CDR1 ENHRY, CDR2 SYGVKD. CDR3 length: 14 amino acids. V was shortened by 3 bases and J by 0 bases, with 9 bases between the two germline ends. The CDR3 bases are TGTGCCATCAGTGATACCGGACCCTCCTACGAGCAGTACTTC. It yields the protein CAISDTGPSYEQYF.

The chain joins TRBV10-3 to TRBJ2-4, with 7 bases identical to TRBD1. Germline V gene lookup returns CDR1 ENHRY and CDR2 SYGVKD. The CDR3 is 13 amino acids. Losses at the gene ends were 6 bases for V and 8 bases for J; bases not matched to a gene: 7. CDR3 sequence: CAISSGTADIQYF. The CDR3 DNA reads TGTGCCATCAGCTCCGGGACAGCGGACATTCAGTACTTC.

This rearrangement joins TRBV18 to TRBJ2-1, with D maybe TRBD1 (5 bases). The CDR3 is made up of 18 amino acids. The germline gives CDR1 KGHSH, CDR2 LQKENI. Trimming cost V 1 base and J 1 base, with 17 bases left between them. The CDR3 is CASSPLFLGDRSYNEQFF. CDR3 in DNA: TGTGCCAGCTCACCACTCTTCTTAGGTGACAGATCCTACAATGAGCAGTTCTTC.

This clone was seen only once. In the same sample, other DNA sequences code for this CDR3. The J gene is TRBJ1-5, the V gene TRBV27; D is uncertain. The V end lost 0 bases, the J end lost 0 bases, and 9 bases lay between the germline ends. Per germline, CDR1 MNHEY and CDR2 SMNVEV (reference sequence). This CDR3 spans 16 amino acids. As DNA, the CDR3 is TGTGCCAGCAGTTTATCGCCCCTTTATAGCAATCAGCCCCAGCATTTT. It is translated as CASSLSPLYSNQPQHF.

CDR3: CASSLGWGGMETQYF. The CDR3 DNA follows: TGTGCCAGCAGTTTGGGATGGGGGGGAATGGAGACCCAGTACTTC. This rearrangement joins TRBV27 to TRBJ2-5; 7 positions match TRBD2. J was trimmed by 5 bases and V by 3 bases; bases with no gene match: 9. Per the germline V gene, CDR1 is MNHEY and CDR2 is SMNVEV (reference sequence). The CDR3 contains 15 residues.

The J gene is TRBJ1-5, the V gene TRBV18; 7 nucleotides line up with TRBD1. The CDR3 loop spans 18 amino acids. J was trimmed by 5 bases and V by 1 base; bases with no gene match: 14. Germline lookup yields CDR1 KGHSH and CDR2 LQKENI. CDR3 DNA sequence: TGTGCCAGCTCACCACAGGGGGCTCTATCTCATTCTTATCAGCCCCAGCATTTT. Amino acids: CASSPQGALSHSYQPQHF.

The V gene is TRBV29-1, the J gene TRBJ1-4, with unresolved D. Germline V CDR1 and CDR2: SQVTM, ANQGSEA. Trimming stripped 4 bases from V and 0 bases from J, with 9 bases between. There are 14 residues in the CDR3. The CDR3 DNA follows: TGCAGCGTTGTTACCGGATCAACTAATGAAAAACTGTTTTTT. Protein product: CSVVTGSTNEKLFF.

V is TRBV23-1 and J is TRBJ1-3, with 8 bases lining up with TRBD1. TRBV23-1 is sorted into the ORF group, with uncertain function. This CDR3 region has 18 residues. V was clipped by 1 base and J by 4 bases; unmatched bases: 12. CDR3 coding DNA: TGCGCCAGCAGTCAATGTAACGTTTCGGACAGGGCGGGAAACACCATATATTTT. It yields the protein CASSQCNVSDRAGNTIYF.

The V and J genes are TRBV4-2 and TRBJ1-1; D remains ambiguous. This CDR3 contains 13 residues. V was shortened by 6 bases and J by 5 bases, with 13 bases between the two germline ends. Per the germline V gene, CDR1 is LGHNA and CDR2 is YNFKEQ. CDR3 sequence: CASSPRSRTEAFF. The CDR3 DNA sequence: TGTGCCAGCAGTCCAAGGTCGCGAACTGAAGCTTTCTTT.

With regard to this clone: Other DNA sequences within the sample encode an identical CDR3. This sequence joins TRBV5-4 and TRBJ2-7; D gene uncertain. The germline V gene has CDR1 SGHNT and CDR2 YYREEE (reference sequence). CDR3 length: 13 residues. Trimming took off 2 bases at V and 0 bases at J, with 6 bases between the two ends. The CDR3 reads CASSLSVSYEQYF. The CDR3 DNA sequence: TGTGCCAGCAGCTTAAGTGTCTCCTACGAGCAGTACTTC.

The V gene is TRBV4-1, the J gene TRBJ2-7, with unresolved D. Germline V gene lookup returns CDR1 MGHRA and CDR2 YSYEKL. The CDR3 sequence is 12 residues long. V lost 6 bases, J lost 4 bases, and 10 bases lay in between. CDR3 sequence (DNA): TGCGCCAGCAGTCGAAGTGGGTACGAGCAGTACTTC. This encodes CASSRSGYEQYF.

The CDR3 bases are TGTGCCAGTTCTGACCGGGGCCATAGCAATCAGCCCCAGCATTTT. Translated: CASSDRGHSNQPQHF. The rearrangement uses TRBV19 and TRBJ1-5, with a possible D match to TRBD1 (5 bases). The CDR3 contains 15 residues. The germline CDR1 and CDR2 sequences are LNHDA and SQIVND (reference sequence). Deletions cut 8 bases from V and 0 bases from J, with 14 bases between.